Sequencing of this TCR beta chain was carried out in a study of blood T cell repertoires in COVID-19. Individuals drawn from 20 to 30 US areas were roughly 18 to 95 years old. Two negative PCRs, clearance, or symptom resolution characterized the recovered Cohort 3 donors. Assay: immunoSEQ multiplex PCR; the TCRdb copy retains only in-frame clones and omits some. Of 380,000 or so clones listed, about 90% were seen once; the top ten hold 1% to 1.5%. With V trimmed by 3 bases and J by 7 bases, 8 bases remained unmatched. The CDR3 is made up of 14 amino acids. Germline CDR1 and CDR2: ENHRY and SYGVKD. The chain recombines TRBV10-3 with TRBJ1-2, with 7 bases fitting TRBD1. The source of this sequence is a man aged 25-40 years who had recovered from COVID-19. The sequenced material came from PBMCs or T cells enriched from blood (not recorded which). Written as DNA, the CDR3 is TGTGCCATCAGTGAATTTACAGGGGAGGTTGGCTACACCTTC. It codes for CAISEFTGEVGYTF.